A single sample is the source of the 3 T cell receptor beta chains below, sequenced in a study of cytomegalovirus exposure and HLA in healthy donors. In the PCR, 60 Vbeta and 13 Jbeta primers were used. Profiled with immunoSEQ multiplex PCR; TCRdb holds only in-frame clones, not every one. The data contain roughly 130,000 clones, 80% of them singletons. Source material: PBMCs. Every receptor here comes from a male donor in good health and CMV-seronegative.

The V and J genes are TRBV7-9 and TRBJ2-7, with D tentatively TRBD2 (6 bases). The CDR3 has 13 residues. Deletions cut 4 bases from V and 5 bases from J, with 12 bases between. The germline CDR1 and CDR2 sequences are SEHNR and FQNEAQ (reference sequence). In DNA, the CDR3 is TGTGCCAGCAGCTGGCGGGATTTTAACGAGCAGTACTTC. Translated, it gives CASSWRDFNEQYF.

The CDR3 sequence: CASSLMPAGHYEQYF. In nucleotides, the CDR3 is TGTGCCAGCAGCTTAATGCCAGCGGGGCACTACGAGCAGTACTTC. V is TRBV11-1 and J is TRBJ2-7; 7 bases fit TRBD2. The CDR3 loop spans 15 amino acids. Trimming removed 2 bases from V and 3 bases from J; junction bases left unmatched: 7. Germline CDR1 reads SGHAT; CDR2 reads FQDESV (reference sequence). The full variable domain, its missing parts supplied by reference TRBV11-1 and TRBJ2-7, is EAEVAQSPRYKITEKSQAVAFWCDPISGHATLYWYRQILGQGPELLVQFQDESVVDDSQLPKDRFSAERLKGVDSTLKIQPAELGDSAMYLCASSLMPAGHYEQYFGPGTRLTVT.

The rearrangement links TRBV4-3 to TRBJ1-3; D is undetermined. There are 15 residues in the CDR3. From germline, CDR1 is LGHNA and CDR2 YSLEER. The V gene lost 0 bases and the J gene lost 0 bases, with 6 bases spanning the gap. CDR3 sequence reads: CASSQDTYSGNTIYF. The CDR3 DNA is TGCGCCAGCAGCCAAGATACTTACTCTGGAAACACCATATATTTT.